Each of the 13 T cell receptor delta chains below was sequenced from the same sample in a study of gamma-delta T cells after stem cell transplantation. TCRdb ran CATT on the RT-PCR reads. Seen here are some 3,000 delta-chain clones, approximately 30% observed once, and the top ten hold roughly 25%. Sequenced: gamma-delta T cells. All receptors come from a human donor. It is not recorded whose cells these are; they may come from a transplant donor.

With respect to this clone: This could be a read error, since a much larger clone is one nucleotide away. The chain has TRDV2 and TRDJ1, with 10 nucleotides matching TRDD3. The V gene's germline CDR1 is GEAIGNYY and CDR2 EKD. Germline trimming cut 5 bases from V and 5 bases from J; bases unmatched to any gene: 10. The CDR3 is made up of 15 amino acids. CDR3 in amino acids: CACGPLGDSGDKLIF. The CDR3 DNA sequence: TGTGCCTGTGGCCCACTGGGGGATTCGGGGGATAAACTCATCTTT.

V gene TRDV2 combines with J gene TRDJ1; 12 nucleotides agree with TRDD3. The CDR3 loop spans 21 amino acids. V shed 5 bases, J shed 9 bases, and the junction held 30 bases outside the gene matches. From germline, CDR1 is GEAIGNYY and CDR2 EKD. The CDR3 spells CACVPHRTFSYWGILLLQLIF. Written as DNA, the CDR3 is TGTGCCTGTGTCCCCCATAGGACCTTCTCATACTGGGGGATACTATTGCTTCAACTCATCTTT.

The V call is TRDV2, the J call TRDJ1; 9 bases fit TRDD3. Germline lookup yields CDR1 GEAIGNYY and CDR2 EKD. This CDR3 is built from 17 residues. V gave up 2 bases and J gave up 0 bases; unmatched junction bases: 9. The chain's CDR3 is CACDMVGDNVYTDKLIF. In nucleotides, the CDR3 is TGTGCCTGTGACATGGTGGGGGATAATGTGTACACCGATAAACTCATCTTT.

A note on this clone: A far larger clone is one base from this, pointing to a likely read error. The genes are TRDV2 and TRDJ1, with 9 positions matching TRDD3. This CDR3 region has 14 residues. The V gene's germline CDR1 is GEAIGNYY and CDR2 EKD. CDR3 coding DNA: TGTGCCCGTGACACACTGGGGGAGTCCTATAAACTCATCTTT. Translation: CARDTLGESYKLIF.

To note about this clone: For this DNA, TCRdb reports the protein of a much larger clone, which diverges at residue 15, most likely from a read error; the protein presented here is translated directly from the DNA. The chain uses TRDV2 and TRDJ1; 10 nucleotides agree with TRDD3. Germline-derived CDR1 and CDR2 are GEAIGNYY and EKD. The length of the CDR3 is 17 residues. CDR3 loop: CACDTVSTGGSTDKPIF. The CDR3 nucleotides read TGTGCCTGTGACACCGTGAGTACTGGGGGATCGACCGATAAACCCATCTTT.

This clone appeared a single time. The protein TCRdb lists belongs to a much larger clone and differs from this DNA's translation at residue 3, which points to a read error; the protein shown is made from the DNA. The J gene is TRDJ1, the V gene TRDV2, with 8 bases identical to TRDD3. Germline V gene data show CDR1 as GEAIGNYY and CDR2 as EKD. The length of the CDR3 is 17 residues. The CDR3 here is CAYDPVSRVGDTDKLIF. The CDR3 DNA follows: TGTGCCTATGACCCCGTATCGCGTGTGGGGGATACCGATAAACTCATCTTT.

With regard to this clone: This likely traces to a read error, being one base from a far larger clone. The CDR3 protein is CACDHILGDPPTPYTDKLIF. In nucleotides, the CDR3 is TGTGCCTGTGACCACATACTGGGGGATCCACCGACCCCATACACCGATAAACTCATCTTT. The V call is TRDV2, the J call TRDJ1; 10 nucleotides line up with TRDD3. Germline-derived CDR1 and CDR2 are GEAIGNYY and EKD. V dropped 3 bases and J dropped 0; count of bases not matched to a gene: 18. This CDR3 has 20 residues.

This clone was observed a single time. The J gene is TRDJ1, the V gene TRDV2, with 10 bases fitting TRDD3. V was pared by 3 bases and J by 0 bases, with 27 bases of the junction left unmatched. The CDR3 runs to 23 residues. Germline assignment: CDR1 GEAIGNYY and CDR2 EKD. In DNA form, the CDR3 reads TGTGCCTGTGACTCTATACAATCCTGGCTGGGGGGGATACGAGGACCGTACACCGATAAACTCATCTTT. Amino acids: CACDSIQSWLGGIRGPYTDKLIF.

This clone is categorized as large. The sample carries other DNA sequences with the same CDR3. The V call is TRDV2, the J call TRDJ1, with 13 bases matching TRDD3. After removal of 0 bases from V and 11 bases from J, the junction contained 8 bases not matched to a gene. Germline CDR1 is GEAIGNYY and CDR2 is EKD. CDR3 size: 15 residues. DNA for the CDR3: TGTGCCTGTGACACCCTTACTGGGGGATACGCATACCTCATCTTT. As protein: CACDTLTGGYAYLIF.

J is TRDJ1 and V is TRDV2; TRDD3 matches at 8 bases. The CDR3 consists of 19 residues. Germline-derived CDR1 and CDR2 are GEAIGNYY and EKD. J gave up 0 bases and V 0 bases, and 14 bases lay outside the gene matches. The CDR3: CACDTASSTGGSYTDKLIF. In DNA, the CDR3 is TGTGCCTGTGACACCGCCTCTTCCACTGGGGGCTCGTACACCGATAAACTCATCTTT.

In its sample, this clone ranks as medium-sized. This chain links TRDV2 with TRDJ1, with 11 bases fitting TRDD3. Germline-derived CDR1 and CDR2 are GEAIGNYY and EKD. V was clipped by 0 bases and J by 2 bases; unmatched bases: 10. This CDR3 has 18 amino acids. CDR3 nucleotide sequence: TGTGCCTGTGACACCATATTAGTGGGGGATACGCGGACCGATAAACTCATCTTT. This translates into CACDTILVGDTRTDKLIF.

The sample holds a few counts of this clone. The same CDR3 can be traced to other DNA sequences in this sample. This chain uses TRAV29/DV5 with TRDJ1; tentatively, D is TRDD2 (5 bases). This CDR3 has 21 residues. V was trimmed by 0 bases and J by 0 bases, leaving 30 bases between them. CDR1 and CDR2 from the germline V gene are NSMFDY and ISSIKDK. CDR3: CAASAPEQLGAFSWYTDKLIF. CDR3 sequence (DNA): TGTGCAGCAAGCGCCCCCGAACAGTTAGGGGCCTTTTCCTGGTACACCGATAAACTCATCTTT.

This clone was observed a handful of times. A far larger clone is one base from this, pointing to a likely read error. The chain couples TRDV1 to TRDJ1, with 8 bases aligning to TRDD2. The V gene's germline CDR1 is TSWWSYY and CDR2 QGS. CDR3 length equals 22 residues. V lost 3 bases to trimming and J lost 1 base; unmatched junction nucleotides: 25. The CDR3 nucleotides read TGTGCTCTTGGGGACCCCCGGGCTTCCTACGTATGGGGGGAGCCACGCACCGATAAACTCATCTTT. This gives the protein CALGDPRASYVWGEPRTDKLIF.